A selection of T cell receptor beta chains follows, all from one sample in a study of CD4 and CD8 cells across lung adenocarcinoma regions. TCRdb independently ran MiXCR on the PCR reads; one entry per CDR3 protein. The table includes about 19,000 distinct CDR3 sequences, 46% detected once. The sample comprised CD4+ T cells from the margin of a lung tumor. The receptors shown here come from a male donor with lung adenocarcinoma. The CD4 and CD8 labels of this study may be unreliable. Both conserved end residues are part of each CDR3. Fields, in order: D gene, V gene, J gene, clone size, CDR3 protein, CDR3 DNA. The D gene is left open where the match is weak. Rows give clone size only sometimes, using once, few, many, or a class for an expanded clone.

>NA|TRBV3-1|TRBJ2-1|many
CASRQGGRIDNEQFF
TGTGCCAGCAGGCAAGGGGGGCGGATAGACAATGAGCAGTTCTTC
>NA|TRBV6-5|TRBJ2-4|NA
CASSSPGLETCAKDMQYF
TGTGCCAGCAGTTCCCCCGGACTGGAGACGTGCGCCAAAGATATGCAGTATTTC
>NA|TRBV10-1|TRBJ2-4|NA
CASSELRAARLWGKNTQYF
TGCGCCAGCAGTGAGTTGCGAGCGGCGCGGCTGTGGGGCAAAAATACGCAGTACTTC
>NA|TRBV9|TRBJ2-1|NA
CASSVAAPSYNEQFF
TGTGCCAGCAGCGTAGCAGCGCCCTCCTACAATGAGCAGTTCTTC
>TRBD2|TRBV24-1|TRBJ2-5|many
CATSDGTAGGQYF
TGTGCCACCAGTGATGGTACGGCGGGAGGGCAGTACTTC
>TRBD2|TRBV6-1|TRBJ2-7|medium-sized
CASSDTSGRAKDYEQYF
TGTGCCAGCAGCGATACTAGCGGGAGGGCAAAGGACTACGAGCAGTACTTC
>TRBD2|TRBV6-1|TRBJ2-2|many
CASNRLASTNTGELFF
TGTGCCAGCAACCGACTAGCGTCCACGAACACCGGGGAGCTGTTTTTT
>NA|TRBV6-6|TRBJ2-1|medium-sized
CASTWEYYNEQFF
TGTGCCAGCACTTGGGAGTATTACAATGAGCAGTTCTTC
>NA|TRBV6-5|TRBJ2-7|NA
CASRPTQGYEQYF
TGTGCCAGCAGACCGACCCAGGGCTACGAGCAGTACTTC
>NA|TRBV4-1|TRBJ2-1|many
CASSQYPKQDYLFF
TGCGCCAGCAGCCAATACCCGAAACAGGACTATCTGTTCTTC
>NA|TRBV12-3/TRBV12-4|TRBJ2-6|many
CASSRSGANVLTF
TGTGCCAGCAGTCGCTCTGGGGCCAACGTCCTGACTTTC
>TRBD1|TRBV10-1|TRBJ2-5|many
CASSEGTGRETQYF
TGCGCCAGCAGTGAAGGGACAGGACGGGAGACCCAGTACTTC
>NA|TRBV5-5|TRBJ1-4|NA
CASSRGTFNEKLFF
TGTGCCAGCTCGAGGGGGACATTCAATGAAAAACTGTTTTTT
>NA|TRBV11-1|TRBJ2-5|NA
CASSLRAGANQETQYF
TGTGCCAGCAGCTTAAGGGCAGGGGCGAACCAAGAGACCCAGTACTTC
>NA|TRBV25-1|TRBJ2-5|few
CASSEYGGYQETQYF
TGTGCCAGCAGTGAATATGGGGGGTACCAAGAGACCCAGTACTTC
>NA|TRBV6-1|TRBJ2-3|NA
CARGEGGGDPETQYF
TGTGCCAGGGGGGAAGGGGGCGGGGACCCAGAGACGCAGTATTTT
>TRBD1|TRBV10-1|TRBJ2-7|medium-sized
CASSEGGEGYEQYF
TGCGCCAGCAGTGAAGGGGGCGAAGGCTACGAGCAGTACTTC
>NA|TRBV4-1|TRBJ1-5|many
CASSQSPHPRGSNQPQHF
TGCGCCAGCAGCCAAAGCCCTCATCCAAGGGGTAGCAATCAGCCCCAGCATTTT
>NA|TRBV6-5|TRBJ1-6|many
CASSYRGVLDSPLHF
TGTGCCAGCAGTTACCGAGGGGTTTTGGATTCACCCCTCCACTTT
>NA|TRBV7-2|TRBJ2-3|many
CASSLSTITALTFRDTQYF
TGTGCCAGCAGCCTATCTACAATTACAGCCTTAACCTTTCGAGATACGCAGTATTTT
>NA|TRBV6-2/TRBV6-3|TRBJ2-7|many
CASSSRRRLSSYEQYF
TGTGCCAGCAGTTCCCGACGGAGACTTAGCTCCTACGAGCAGTACTTC
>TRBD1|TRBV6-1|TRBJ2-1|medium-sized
CASSDTSGTAYNEQFF
TGTGCCAGCAGTGACACCTCCGGGACAGCATACAATGAGCAGTTCTTC
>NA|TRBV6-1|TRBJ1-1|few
CASTAGPANTEAFF
TGTGCCAGCACGGCAGGGCCAGCGAACACTGAAGCTTTCTTT
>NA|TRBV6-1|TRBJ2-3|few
CAGSGGSGPDTQYF
TGTGCGGGCAGTGGGGGTAGTGGCCCAGATACCCAGTATTTC
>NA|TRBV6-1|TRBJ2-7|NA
CASSRIYEQYF
TGTGCCAGCAGCCGAATATACGAGCAGTACTTC
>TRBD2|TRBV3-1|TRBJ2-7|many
CASSLDSGSPYEQYF
TGTGCCAGCAGCCTAGATAGCGGGAGTCCCTACGAGCAGTACTTC
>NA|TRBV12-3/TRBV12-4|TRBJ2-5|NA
CASSPYQETQYF
TGTGCCAGCAGCCCGTACCAAGAGACCCAGTACTTC
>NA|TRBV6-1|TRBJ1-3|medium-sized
CASVLTRGPVDTIYF
TGTGCCAGCGTGCTTACCAGGGGCCCGGTAGACACCATATATTTT
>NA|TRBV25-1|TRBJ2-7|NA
CASRYRGGIYEQYF
TGTGCCAGCAGATACAGGGGGGGGATCTACGAGCAGTACTTC
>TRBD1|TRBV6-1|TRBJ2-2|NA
CASNRGGTGELFF
TGTGCCAGCAACAGGGGCGGTACCGGGGAGCTGTTTTTT